These T cell receptor beta chains were read from a single sample in a study of T cells after yellow fever vaccination. TCRdb re-derived calls from the 5' RACE reads in MiXCR, one entry per CDR3 protein. Of 300,000 or so distinct CDR3 sequences listed, 7.5% to 9.5% are singletons. Sequencing was performed on CD4+ T cells sorted from PBMCs, taken 5 days after the yellow fever booster vaccination. The source is a man aged 18 to 29 who received the YFV17D yellow fever vaccine. Both conserved end residues are trimmed from each CDR3. Fields, in order: clone size, J gene, V gene, CDR3 protein. Size is stated for part of the rows, as once, few or many counts, or as a class when the clone is expanded.

>few|TRBJ2-1|TRBV21-1
ARNHRVSYNEQF
>-|TRBJ2-2|TRBV5-1
ASSLSLGGDTGELF
>-|TRBJ1-6|TRBV7-9
ASSLEGDASLH
>few|TRBJ2-1|TRBV15
ATSRGSREQF
>-|TRBJ1-5|TRBV7-2
ASSLESQGHYQPQH
>many|TRBJ2-1|TRBV28
ASSSPGGRYEQF
>few|TRBJ1-1|TRBV18
ASSPRGTVNTEAF
>-|TRBJ2-7|TRBV4-2
ASSQSGRTHEQY
>many|TRBJ2-7|TRBV10-2
ASSGPSQGAYEQY
>-|TRBJ1-1|TRBV12-3/TRBV12-4
ASSLARRATEAF
>few|TRBJ2-3|TRBV20-1
SGRTGATDTQY
>many|TRBJ2-3|TRBV7-2
ASTWGLAGTDTQY
>few|TRBJ2-1|TRBV11-3
ASSPTSGGVTYNEQF
>many|TRBJ1-2|TRBV5-8
ASSLVPPRQGYT
>-|TRBJ1-1|TRBV28
ASNWKTEAF
>few|TRBJ2-7|TRBV7-2
ASSPPGGLSYEQY
>few|TRBJ2-2|TRBV25-1
ASTGGELF
>many|TRBJ2-7|TRBV5-1
ASSLDGSSYEQY
>-|TRBJ2-2|TRBV2
ASSTLQGSWELF
>few|TRBJ2-5|TRBV9
ASSVASTGGETQY
>few|TRBJ1-2|TRBV20-1
SAARQGILGYT
>few|TRBJ1-2|TRBV7-9
ASSSNSASNYGYT
>few|TRBJ2-2|TRBV5-1
ASSSGPGTGSTGELF
>-|TRBJ1-5|TRBV12-3/TRBV12-4
ASSRDDNQPQH
>-|TRBJ1-4|TRBV7-6
ASSYVATNEKLF
>few|TRBJ2-3|TRBV4-1
ASSRSSSDTQY
>few|TRBJ1-3|TRBV29-1
SVEGRVGNTIY
>-|TRBJ2-4|TRBV7-9
ASSLGSGLGNIQY
>few|TRBJ2-3|TRBV7-2
ASRGQLDTQY
>-|TRBJ2-5|TRBV14
ASSQVQAGGRTAQY
>many|TRBJ2-5|TRBV4-1
ASSQDLIQETQY
>-|TRBJ1-2|TRBV18
ASSPPGVYGYT
>-|TRBJ2-7|TRBV4-3
ASSHGPLGTYEQY
>-|TRBJ2-3|TRBV5-4
ASSLEPTLTQDTQY
>many|TRBJ1-3|TRBV3-1
ASSPGGSGNTIY
>-|TRBJ1-1|TRBV20-1
SASEGSIVNTEAF
>few|TRBJ2-3|TRBV24-1
ATRGTSGETDTQY
>few|TRBJ2-3|TRBV7-2
ASSLARSQTTDTQY
>-|TRBJ1-5|TRBV3-1
ASSQVLEQPQH
>-|TRBJ1-6|TRBV7-6
ASSLVGGSQGVSPLH
>many|TRBJ1-1|TRBV5-1
ASRVGWNTEAF
>-|TRBJ1-2|TRBV4-1
ASSQEGLQSSGYA
>-|TRBJ2-5|TRBV6-2/TRBV6-3
ASRTQAPQETQY
>-|TRBJ2-3|TRBV20-1
SARVLVGGTDTQY
>many|TRBJ2-2|TRBV7-8
ASSPIRRGRSGELF
>few|TRBJ2-3|TRBV20-1
SASPGAVTDTQY